Presented here are 22 T cell receptor beta chains from one specimen sequenced in a study of beta chain features in type 1 diabetes. cDNA synthesis used the whole RNA isolate, giving expressed TCRB sequences. The assay was immunoSEQ multiplex PCR, and TCRdb's table has in-frame clones only and misses some. Seen here are around 430,000 clones, approximately 30% observed once, and the top ten hold almost 0.065%. Specimen: naive CD4+ T cells from blood. These receptors were collected from a man between 18 and 35 years old in good health.

This clone was observed a handful of times. CDR3: CASSPRTSGNTGELFF. CDR3 sequence (DNA): TGTGCCAGTAGTCCACGGACTAGCGGGAACACCGGGGAGCTGTTTTTT. The chain has TRBV19 and TRBJ2-2; 10 bases map to TRBD2. The CDR3 is 16 residues long. The germline V gene has CDR1 LNHDA and CDR2 SQIVND (reference sequence). With 5 bases clipped from V and 1 base from J, the junction kept 4 bases outside the gene matches.

This clone was seen more than once but under ten times. This rearrangement joins TRBV10-3 to TRBJ2-1; maybe TRBD2 (5 bases). Looked up from germline, CDR1 is ENHRY and CDR2 is SYGVKD. V lost 4 bases, J lost 8 bases, and 18 bases lay in between. The CDR3 consists of 15 residues. CDR3 region: CAISGWSGGLHEQFF. Here the CDR3 DNA reads TGTGCCATCAGTGGATGGAGCGGAGGATTACATGAGCAGTTCTTC.

The chain is built from TRBV30 and TRBJ1-4; no clear D. In germline, CDR1 is GTSNPN, CDR2 SVGIG (reference sequence). V was pared by 5 bases and J by 8 bases, with 21 bases between. The CDR3 sequence is 15 residues long. The CDR3 DNA reads as TGTGCCTGGTTGGATAGGGCGTCCGGCGGGGAAAAACTGTTTTTT. Amino acid sequence: CAWLDRASGGEKLFF.

The chain uses TRBV30 and TRBJ1-2; possibly TRBD1 for D (5 bases). V was pared by 2 bases and J by 0 bases, with 13 bases between. This CDR3 contains 15 residues. CDR1 is GTSNPN, CDR2 SVGIG, per germline (reference sequence). In DNA form, the CDR3 reads TGTGCCTGGAGTAAACGACAGAGATCTAACTATGGCTACACCTTC. This sequence encodes CAWSKRQRSNYGYTF. Looking up the rest from reference TRBV30 and TRBJ1-2 gives the full variable domain: SQTIHQWPATLVQPVGSPLSLECTVEGTSNPNLYWYRQAAGRGLQLLFYSVGIGQISSEVPQNLSASRPQDRQFILSSKKLLLSDSGFYLCAWSKRQRSNYGYTFGSGTRLTVV.

About this clone: The same CDR3 arises from other DNA sequences in this sample as well. The chain carries TRBV14 and TRBJ2-6; perhaps TRBD2 as D (6 bases). Germline values: CDR1 SGHDN, CDR2 FVKESK. The CDR3 is 15 residues long. V dropped 1 base and J dropped 2 bases, with 6 bases sitting between them. The CDR3 DNA reads as TGTGCCAGCAGCCAAGCGGGGGCTGGGGCCAACGTCCTGACTTTC. It codes for CASSQAGAGANVLTF.

V and J are TRBV30 and TRBJ2-7; D remains ambiguous. The CDR3 is 11 residues long. Between the trimmed V and J ends, which lost 8 bases and 7 bases, there was a span of 15 bases. The germline V gene has CDR1 GTSNPN and CDR2 SVGIG (reference sequence). CDR3 amino acids: CALHQSEEQYF. In DNA, the CDR3 is TGTGCCCTCCACCAGTCGGAAGAGCAGTACTTC.

The V gene is TRBV6-6, the J gene TRBJ1-2; D is unclear. The CDR3 extends over 14 amino acids. Trimming left V 6 bases short and J 4 bases short, with 15 bases between. CDR1 MNHNY and CDR2 SVGAGI come from the germline V gene (reference sequence). The CDR3 DNA reads TGTGCCAGCAGCAGCTTACCGATGATCTATGGCTACACCTTC. It translates to CASSSLPMIYGYTF.

In this sample, this clone turned up a few times. The V call is TRBV10-3, the J call TRBJ2-1; D not certain. Trimming stripped 8 bases from V and 9 bases from J, with 11 bases between. Germline CDR1 is ENHRY and CDR2 is SYGVKD. The CDR3 sequence is 11 residues long. The CDR3 loop is CAIAHSVEQFF. The CDR3 nucleotides are TGTGCCATCGCCCATAGTGTTGAGCAGTTCTTC.

This clone has a handful of counts. The chain employs TRBV7-2 and TRBJ2-7, with 7 bases that match TRBD2. The trim removed 4 bases at V and 0 bases at J, leaving 6 bases unmatched. This CDR3 region has 15 residues. Germline V gene data show CDR1 as SGHTA and CDR2 as FQGNSA. The CDR3 region has the DNA TGTGCCAGCAGCTCCACCCAGCGGGGCTCCTACGAGCAGTACTTC. It codes for CASSSTQRGSYEQYF.

The genes are TRBV7-9 and TRBJ1-5; D ambiguous. V was cut by 0 bases and J by 4 bases, with 1 base left in between. The CDR3 totals 12 residues. Germline lookup yields CDR1 SEHNR and CDR2 FQNEAQ (reference sequence). CDR3 sequence reads: CASSLANQPQHF. CDR3 nucleotide sequence: TGTGCCAGCAGCTTAGCTAATCAGCCCCAGCATTTT.

CDR3 in amino acids: CASIAKNIQYF. Here the CDR3 DNA reads TGTGCCAGCATAGCCAAAAACATTCAGTACTTC. This chain links TRBV2 with TRBJ2-4, with D unresolved. The CDR3 consists of 11 residues. The V gene's germline CDR1 is SNHLY and CDR2 FYNNEI. The V and J ends lost 7 bases and 0 bases respectively, with 1 base between them.

V gene TRBV7-3 combines with J gene TRBJ2-6; possibly TRBD1 for D (5 bases). The V and J ends lost 5 bases and 1 base respectively, with 12 bases between them. The CDR3 sequence is 16 residues long. Looked up from germline, CDR1 is SGHTA and CDR2 is FQGTGA. In DNA, the CDR3 is TGTGCCAGCAGCCCGACTCAGGGTTCTGGGGCCAACGTCCTGACTTTC. Amino acids: CASSPTQGSGANVLTF. The full variable domain, with the rest looked up from reference TRBV7-3 and TRBJ2-6, is GAGVSQTPSNKVTEKGKYVELRCDPISGHTALYWYRQSLGQGPEFLIYFQGTGAADDSGLPNDRFFAVRPEGSVSTLKIQRTERGDSAVYLCASSPTQGSGANVLTFGAGSRLTVL.

This clone occurred a few times. V gene TRBV19 combines with J gene TRBJ2-1; a weak D match, TRBD1 (5 bases). V was clipped by 3 bases and J by 0 bases, with 6 bases between them. This CDR3 is 14 amino acids long. The V gene's germline CDR1 is LNHDA and CDR2 SQIVND (reference sequence). The CDR3 loop reads CASSIQGSYNEQFF. CDR3 coding DNA: TGTGCCAGTAGTATCCAGGGCTCCTACAATGAGCAGTTCTTC.

Concerning this clone: Other nucleotide sequences in the sample specify the same CDR3. The V gene is TRBV7-2, the J gene TRBJ2-3, with D perhaps matching TRBD2 (5 bases). Trimming removed 2 bases at V and 1 base at J, with 7 bases between. Per the germline V gene, CDR1 is SGHTA and CDR2 is FQGNSA. This CDR3 has 14 amino acids. CDR3 residues: CASSLSGGTDTQYF. The CDR3 DNA sequence: TGTGCCAGCAGCTTAAGCGGTGGCACAGATACGCAGTATTTT.

The gene calls are TRBV23-1 and TRBJ1-2; the match to TRBD1 covers 8 bases. TRBV23-1 is annotated as an ORF whose role is uncertain. The J segment lost 3 bases and the V segment lost 0 bases, leaving 6 bases of the junction unmatched. The CDR3 length is 16 residues. The CDR3 region is CASSQSNQGADYGYTF. CDR3 bases: TGCGCCAGCAGTCAATCCAACCAGGGGGCGGACTATGGCTACACCTTC.

This clone appeared a few times. The chain combines TRBV7-9 with TRBJ2-3, with D perhaps TRBD1 or TRBD2 (5 bases each). V shed 0 bases and J shed 8 bases, with 9 bases lying between them. CDR1 and CDR2 from the germline V gene are SEHNR and FQNEAQ (reference sequence). The CDR3 contains 13 residues. The CDR3 region is CASSLAGRVTQYF. In DNA, the CDR3 is TGTGCCAGCAGCTTAGCGGGACGGGTTACGCAGTATTTT.

J is TRBJ2-2 and V is TRBV18; D is perhaps TRBD1 or TRBD2 (5 bases each). Germline V gene lookup returns CDR1 KGHSH and CDR2 LQKENI. The CDR3 has 15 amino acids. Trimming removed 5 bases from V and 0 bases from J, with 10 bases in between. CDR3 bases: TGTGCCAGCTCAAGTGGGACGGCGAACACCGGGGAGCTGTTTTTT. Encoded protein: CASSSGTANTGELFF.

As regards this clone: The same CDR3 can be traced to other DNA sequences in this sample. This sequence joins TRBV30 and TRBJ2-5, with D perhaps matching TRBD2 (6 bases). Germline-derived CDR1 and CDR2 are GTSNPN and SVGIG (reference sequence). The CDR3 loop spans 15 amino acids. Trimming took 5 bases from V and 2 from J, leaving 18 bases between them. Here the CDR3 reads CAWSRRGTLQETQYF. In DNA form, the CDR3 reads TGTGCCTGGTCACGCCGGGGGACTCTTCAAGAGACCCAGTACTTC.

This chain joins TRBV5-4 and TRBJ1-4; tentatively, D is TRBD1 (6 bases). The V end was cut by 2 bases, the J end by 8 bases, with 13 bases between. The length of the CDR3 is 14 residues. Germline V CDR1 and CDR2: SGHNT, YYREEE (reference sequence). In DNA, the CDR3 is TGTGCCAGCAGCTTAGACTCCGGGACAGAAAAACTGTTTTTT. It yields the protein CASSLDSGTEKLFF.

The chain employs TRBV7-2 and TRBJ1-1, with D possibly being TRBD1 (5 bases). The CDR3 covers 13 residues. Trimming pared 1 base from V and 6 bases from J, leaving 9 bases between. CDR1 SGHTA and CDR2 FQGNSA come from the germline V gene. The CDR3 region has the DNA TGTGCCAGCAGCTTAGAAAGGGGCGCTGAAGCTTTCTTT. Its translation: CASSLERGAEAFF. Using reference TRBV7-2 and TRBJ1-1 for the parts outside the CDR3, the full variable domain is GAGVSQSPSNKVTEKGKDVELRCDPISGHTALYWYRQSLGQGLEFLIYFQGNSAPDKSGLPSDRFSAERTGGSVSTLTIQRTQQEDSAVYLCASSLERGAEAFFGQGTRLTVV.

The chain is built from TRBV15 and TRBJ2-1, with TRBD2 identical over 9 bases. The CDR3 sequence is 17 residues long. Germline V gene data show CDR1 as LNHNV and CDR2 as YYDKDF (reference sequence). Trimming cost V 0 bases and J 0 bases; bases outside gene matches: 3. The DNA of the CDR3 is TGTGCCACCAGCAGAGATCTAGCGGGGACCTCCTACAATGAGCAGTTCTTC. Amino acid sequence: CATSRDLAGTSYNEQFF.

Concerning this clone: Other DNA sequences from this sample encode an identical CDR3 as well. This chain connects TRBV28 to TRBJ2-7; D unresolved. Per germline, CDR1 MDHEN and CDR2 SYDVKM. V was pared by 2 bases and J by 2 bases, with 1 base between. The CDR3 extends over 11 amino acids. The DNA of the CDR3 is TGTGCCAGCAGTTTAGCCTACGAGCAGTACTTC. Its protein product is CASSLAYEQYF.